This is a list of T cell receptor beta chains from one sample in a study of siplizumab effects on memory and regulatory T cells. Using immunoSEQ multiplex PCR, the repertoire was profiled, and TCRdb retains in-frame clones only, with some absent. The sample holds some 99,000 clones, just over 90% seen once. The sequenced material came from Tregs sorted from blood. The receptors come from a human donor in good health. Both conserved end residues are part of each CDR3. The D gene is left open where the match is weak. Size values are once, few and many counts, or a class for expanded clones, and some rows have none.

d_gene	j_gene	abundance	v_gene	CDR3aa	CDR3nt
TRBD1	TRBJ1-3	-	TRBV6-1	CASSEIRGTGVFF	TGTGCCAGCAGTGAGATTCGGGGGACAGGGGTGTTCTTT
-	TRBJ2-3	-	TRBV6-5	CASSYQGWGTDTQYF	TGTGCCAGCAGTTATCAAGGCTGGGGCACAGATACGCAGTATTTT
-	TRBJ2-3	-	TRBV19	CASSRRLPQTEDTQYF	TGTGCCAGTAGTAGGCGACTCCCGCAAACGGAAGATACGCAGTATTTT
-	TRBJ1-2	-	TRBV28	CASAGTSYGYTF	TGTGCCAGCGCCGGGACCAGCTATGGCTACACCTTC
TRBD2	TRBJ2-7	-	TRBV2	CAWRAAGGYEQYF	TGTGCGTGGAGGGCCGCGGGGGGATACGAGCAGTACTTC
-	TRBJ2-3	-	TRBV7-9	CASSSVGFTSSPDTQYF	TGTGCCAGCAGTTCTGTGGGTTTTACGTCAAGTCCAGATACGCAGTATTTT
-	TRBJ2-3	-	TRBV15	CATSRDRADTQYF	TGTGCCACCAGCAGGGATCGGGCAGATACGCAGTATTTT
-	TRBJ1-2	-	TRBV10-3	CAISELGGGGYTF	TGTGCCATCAGTGAGTTAGGAGGGGGAGGCTACACCTTC
TRBD2	TRBJ2-2	-	TRBV9	CASSVAKRGNTGELFF	TGTGCCAGCAGCGTAGCTAAGCGGGGGAACACCGGGGAGCTGTTTTTT
-	TRBJ1-2	-	TRBV6-5	CASSPQVLETF	TGTGCCAGCAGTCCACAGGTCTTGGAAACCTTC
-	TRBJ2-4	-	TRBV5-1	CASSLIPRPEAKNIQYF	TGCGCCAGCAGCTTGATTCCGCGCCCAGAGGCCAAAAACATTCAGTACTTC
TRBD2	TRBJ2-1	-	TRBV6-5	CASSPGTNGNNEQFF	TGTGCCAGCAGTCCCGGGACTAACGGAAACAATGAGCAGTTCTTC
-	TRBJ1-1	-	TRBV5-1	CASSLALVGAKAFF	TGCGCCAGCAGCTTGGCTTTGGTCGGGGCGAAGGCTTTCTTT
-	TRBJ2-7	-	TRBV5-1	CASSLDTVYEQYF	TGCGCCAGCAGCTTGGACACGGTCTACGAGCAGTACTTC
-	TRBJ1-2	once	TRBV6-5	CASSYSLRGNGYTF	TGTGCCAGCAGTTACTCCTTAAGGGGGAATGGCTACACCTTC
TRBD1	TRBJ1-1	-	TRBV7-2	CASSSGQGVIANTEAFF	TGTGCCAGCAGCTCGGGACAGGGGGTAATCGCGAACACTGAAGCTTTCTTT
-	TRBJ1-1	-	TRBV12-5	CASGQESNTEAFF	TGTGCTAGTGGGCAGGAGTCGAACACTGAAGCTTTCTTT
-	TRBJ1-6	-	TRBV6-5	CASSYSSLGSPLHF	TGTGCCAGCAGTTACTCGAGCCTAGGGTCACCCCTCCACTTT
TRBD1	TRBJ2-7	-	TRBV11-1	CASSQGQEGEQYF	TGTGCCAGCAGCCAGGGACAGGAGGGCGAGCAGTACTTC
-	TRBJ1-2	once	TRBV28	CASSLGDYGYTF	TGTGCCAGCAGTTTAGGGGACTATGGCTACACCTTC
-	TRBJ1-3	-	TRBV19	CASSIGPGFSGNTIYF	TGTGCCAGTAGTATAGGGCCCGGATTCTCTGGAAACACCATATATTTT
TRBD2	TRBJ2-3	-	TRBV7-8	CASSILAVSSDTQYF	TGTGCCAGCAGTATACTAGCGGTTAGTTCAGATACGCAGTATTTT
-	TRBJ1-5	-	TRBV29-1	CSVGGGSNQPQHF	TGCAGCGTTGGAGGGGGGAGTAATCAGCCCCAGCATTTT
-	TRBJ1-3	-	TRBV21-1	CASSKVRGQYRNTIYF	TGTGCCAGCAGCAAAGTAAGAGGACAGTACCGAAACACCATATATTTT
-	TRBJ2-7	-	TRBV5-4	CASRPESGKVHEQYF	TGTGCCAGCAGACCCGAGTCAGGGAAGGTACACGAGCAGTACTTC
TRBD2	TRBJ2-3	few	TRBV2	CASAGGTQYF	TGTGCCAGCGCGGGGGGTACGCAGTATTTT
TRBD1	TRBJ1-2	-	TRBV5-6	CASSSIWTGVNYGYTF	TGTGCCAGCAGCTCGATATGGACAGGGGTTAATTATGGCTACACCTTC
-	TRBJ2-7	-	TRBV14	CASSQQEGGEQYF	TGTGCCAGCAGCCAACAAGAGGGGGGCGAGCAGTACTTC
-	TRBJ1-4	-	TRBV27	CASSLGAGRNEKLFF	TGTGCCAGCAGTTTAGGGGCAGGGAGAAATGAAAAACTGTTTTTT
-	TRBJ2-7	-	TRBV12-5	CASGSGPSYEQYF	TGTGCTAGTGGTTCGGGACCCTCCTACGAGCAGTACTTC
-	TRBJ2-7	-	TRBV10-3	CAPQEDGYYEQYF	TGTGCCCCCCAGGAGGACGGATACTACGAGCAGTACTTC
-	TRBJ1-1	once	TRBV5-1	CASSYRGVKNTEAFF	TGCGCCAGCAGCTACAGAGGGGTGAAAAACACTGAAGCTTTCTTT
TRBD2	TRBJ2-1	-	TRBV5-1	CASSFGGSSYNEQFF	TGCGCCAGCAGCTTTGGCGGGAGTTCCTACAATGAGCAGTTCTTC
TRBD2	TRBJ2-2	-	TRBV5-6	CASSLVASGIDTGELFF	TGTGCCAGCAGCTTGGTAGCTAGCGGAATCGACACCGGGGAGCTGTTTTTT
TRBD2	TRBJ2-5	-	TRBV2	CASSDQLAGGIRETQYF	TGTGCCAGCAGTGACCAACTAGCGGGGGGTATCAGGGAGACCCAGTACTTC
-	TRBJ2-2	-	TRBV11-2	CASSFTGGPGELFF	TGTGCCAGCAGCTTTACCGGGGGCCCCGGGGAGCTGTTTTTT
TRBD1	TRBJ1-5	once	TRBV6-1	CASRPGTGVNQPQHF	TGTGCCAGCAGACCGGGGACAGGGGTGAATCAGCCCCAGCATTTT
-	TRBJ2-7	-	TRBV5-4	CASSSGGAGKASYEQYF	TGTGCCAGCAGCTCTGGTGGGGCCGGGAAGGCGTCCTACGAGCAGTACTTC
-	TRBJ2-5	-	TRBV11-3	CASSPGGGGETQYF	TGTGCCAGCAGCCCTGGGGGCGGGGGAGAGACCCAGTACTTC
TRBD2	TRBJ2-1	-	TRBV7-9	CASSRRTSYFNEQFF	TGTGCCAGCAGCCGAAGGACTAGTTATTTCAATGAGCAGTTCTTC
TRBD2	TRBJ2-3	-	TRBV6-1	CASSKGGAAGGPRGTDTQYF	TGTGCCAGCAGTAAAGGGGGGGCAGCGGGAGGGCCGAGGGGCACAGATACGCAGTATTTT
-	TRBJ2-1	-	TRBV6-1	CASSAYYNEQFF	TGTGCCAGCAGTGCCTACTACAATGAGCAGTTCTTC
-	TRBJ2-5	-	TRBV5-1	CASSWSSGETQYF	TGCGCCAGCAGCTGGTCTAGTGGAGAGACCCAGTACTTC
-	TRBJ2-2	-	TRBV5-6	CASSWVTSGELFF	TGTGCCAGCAGCTGGGTGACCTCCGGGGAGCTGTTTTTT
-	TRBJ2-7	-	TRBV10-1	CASSGNGEQYF	TGCGCCAGCAGTGGGAATGGCGAGCAGTACTTC
-	TRBJ2-6	-	TRBV7-8	CASSQGPAGANVLTF	TGTGCCAGCAGCCAAGGGCCGGCTGGGGCCAACGTCCTGACTTTC
-	TRBJ1-5	-	TRBV7-2	CASSLGLYSNQPQHF	TGTGCCAGCAGCTTAGGGTTGTATAGCAATCAGCCCCAGCATTTT
-	TRBJ2-6	-	TRBV6-5	CASRGGGAGANVLTF	TGTGCCAGTCGTGGAGGGGGCGCTGGGGCCAACGTCCTGACTTTC
TRBD2	TRBJ2-3	-	TRBV7-9	CASSLGGTSGYRDTQYF	TGTGCCAGCAGCTTAGGTGGGACTAGCGGTTATAGGGATACGCAGTATTTT
-	TRBJ1-1	-	TRBV2	CASSGRGPWAFF	TGTGCCAGCAGTGGGAGGGGCCCCTGGGCTTTCTTT
-	TRBJ2-7	-	TRBV5-1	CASSLPGQIHEQYF	TGCGCCAGCAGCCTGCCCGGCCAAATACACGAGCAGTACTTC